Listed below are T cell receptor beta chains from one sample, sequenced in a study of blood T cell repertoires in COVID-19. Data came from immunoSEQ multiplex PCR; TCRdb stores just in-frame clones and leaves some out. The data hold approximately 140,000 clones, with approximately 89% observed a single time. The sequenced material came from peripheral blood. These receptors all stem from a human donor in a cohort sampled during active COVID-19. Both conserved end residues are part of each CDR3. D genes are given only for firm matches. The listing skips clone size in some rows; elsewhere it reads once, few, many or a size class.

abundance: .; v_gene: TRBV6-2/TRBV6-3; j_gene: TRBJ1-2; d_gene: .; CDR3nt: TGTGCCAGCAGTTACTTACCAGGGGACGGCTATGGCTACACCTTC; CDR3aa: CASSYLPGDGYGYTF
abundance: .; v_gene: TRBV30; j_gene: TRBJ2-3; d_gene: .; CDR3nt: TGTGCCTGGAGTGTGGGGGGAACCCCAGATACGCAGTATTTT; CDR3aa: CAWSVGGTPDTQYF
abundance: .; v_gene: TRBV19; j_gene: TRBJ1-5; d_gene: TRBD1; CDR3nt: TGTGCCAGTAGTATCCCCAGGGGGGTGAGCCAGCCCCAGCATTTT; CDR3aa: CASSIPRGVSQPQHF
abundance: .; v_gene: TRBV6-5; j_gene: TRBJ2-1; d_gene: TRBD2; CDR3nt: TGTGCCAGCAGTTATCATGGGACTAGCGGGGGGGAGCAGTTCTTC; CDR3aa: CASSYHGTSGGEQFF
abundance: .; v_gene: TRBV5-1; j_gene: TRBJ2-1; d_gene: TRBD2; CDR3nt: TGCGCCAGCAGCTGGGCCTTTAGCGGGGGGCCGATCGATGAGCAGTTCTTC; CDR3aa: CASSWAFSGGPIDEQFF
abundance: few; v_gene: TRBV18; j_gene: TRBJ1-4; d_gene: .; CDR3nt: TGTGCCAGCTCACCTCTCGTAGGGGGAAAAGAAAAACTGTTTTTT; CDR3aa: CASSPLVGGKEKLFF
abundance: .; v_gene: TRBV7-5; j_gene: TRBJ1-5; d_gene: .; CDR3nt: TGTGTCAGAAGCCACAACTCCTTCAAACAGACAGGGGGGGATCAGCCCCAGCATTTT; CDR3aa: CVRSHNSFKQTGGDQPQHF
abundance: .; v_gene: TRBV5-4; j_gene: TRBJ2-7; d_gene: .; CDR3nt: TGTGCCAGCAGCTTGTGGGGGGCCTACGAGCAGTACTTC; CDR3aa: CASSLWGAYEQYF
abundance: .; v_gene: TRBV2; j_gene: TRBJ2-7; d_gene: TRBD1; CDR3nt: TGTGCCAGCAGGGGGGGACAGGGTTCCTACGAGCAGTACTTC; CDR3aa: CASRGGQGSYEQYF
abundance: few; v_gene: TRBV25-1; j_gene: TRBJ2-7; d_gene: .; CDR3nt: TGTGCCAGCAGTGACCTCTACGAGCAGTACTTC; CDR3aa: CASSDLYEQYF
abundance: .; v_gene: TRBV2; j_gene: TRBJ1-1; d_gene: TRBD1; CDR3nt: TGTGCCAGATCGACAGGGGGCAACACTGAAGCTTTCTTT; CDR3aa: CARSTGGNTEAFF
abundance: .; v_gene: TRBV7-9; j_gene: TRBJ2-3; d_gene: TRBD2; CDR3nt: TGTGCCAGCAGCTTAGCGGCTAGCGGGGGGGCAGGTACGCAGTATTTT; CDR3aa: CASSLAASGGAGTQYF
abundance: .; v_gene: TRBV3-1/TRBV3-2; j_gene: TRBJ1-1; d_gene: .; CDR3nt: TGTGCCAGCAGCCAAGATGAAGTGTCACTCGCGTCCCTGAACACTGAAGCTTTCTTT; CDR3aa: CASSQDEVSLASLNTEAFF
abundance: .; v_gene: TRBV2; j_gene: TRBJ2-3; d_gene: TRBD2; CDR3nt: TGTGCCAGCAGCCCATACCCCTGGACTAGCGGTCTCACAGATACGCAGTATTTT; CDR3aa: CASSPYPWTSGLTDTQYF
abundance: .; v_gene: TRBV19; j_gene: TRBJ1-6; d_gene: .; CDR3nt: TGTGCCAGTAGTATTCAGGGTCGATCACCCCTCCACTTT; CDR3aa: CASSIQGRSPLHF
abundance: few; v_gene: TRBV4-3; j_gene: TRBJ1-2; d_gene: TRBD1; CDR3nt: TGCGCCAGCAGCCAATATTCTCAGGGGGCCAATGGCTACACCTTC; CDR3aa: CASSQYSQGANGYTF
abundance: few; v_gene: TRBV6-2/TRBV6-3; j_gene: TRBJ2-2; d_gene: TRBD1; CDR3nt: TGTGCCAGCAGTCGTGACAGGGTAGGAACCGGGGAGCTGTTTTTT; CDR3aa: CASSRDRVGTGELFF
abundance: few; v_gene: TRBV5-6; j_gene: TRBJ2-2; d_gene: TRBD1; CDR3nt: TGTGCCAGCAGCTTATCCCTGACAGGGCGCACCGGGGAGCTGTTTTTT; CDR3aa: CASSLSLTGRTGELFF
abundance: few; v_gene: TRBV24-1; j_gene: TRBJ2-3; d_gene: TRBD1; CDR3nt: TGTGCCACCAGTGAGCGATTTGGGACAAGGGGGCTTATAGGTGCGCAGTATTTT; CDR3aa: CATSERFGTRGLIGAQYF
abundance: .; v_gene: TRBV5-5; j_gene: TRBJ2-7; d_gene: TRBD1; CDR3nt: TGTGCCAGCAGCTACCCGACAGGGACCGAGCAGTACTTC; CDR3aa: CASSYPTGTEQYF
abundance: few; v_gene: TRBV7-9; j_gene: TRBJ1-5; d_gene: TRBD1; CDR3nt: TGTGCCAGCAGCTTATACGACAGGGCCGGTGGGCCCCAGCATTTT; CDR3aa: CASSLYDRAGGPQHF
abundance: .; v_gene: TRBV30; j_gene: TRBJ1-4; d_gene: TRBD1; CDR3nt: TGTGCCTGGAGTCGAGGGGGCGCGGGTGAAAAACTGTTTTTT; CDR3aa: CAWSRGGAGEKLFF
abundance: .; v_gene: TRBV2; j_gene: TRBJ2-7; d_gene: TRBD1; CDR3nt: TGTGCCAGCAGTGAAGCTGAAACAGGGGTTTCCTACGAGCAGTACTTC; CDR3aa: CASSEAETGVSYEQYF
abundance: .; v_gene: TRBV2; j_gene: TRBJ1-1; d_gene: .; CDR3nt: TGTGCCAGCAGAGTTCACGACAGCCACACTGAAGCTTTCTTT; CDR3aa: CASRVHDSHTEAFF
abundance: .; v_gene: TRBV7-8; j_gene: TRBJ2-2; d_gene: TRBD1; CDR3nt: TGTGCCAGCAGCTTAGGATGGCAGGGGGCTGAGACCGGGGAGCTGTTTTTT; CDR3aa: CASSLGWQGAETGELFF
abundance: .; v_gene: TRBV5-1; j_gene: TRBJ2-1; d_gene: .; CDR3nt: TGCGCCAGCTGGGTTTCGCTCGGGGGCTCCTACAATGAGCAGTTCTTC; CDR3aa: CASWVSLGGSYNEQFF
abundance: few; v_gene: TRBV2; j_gene: TRBJ1-6; d_gene: .; CDR3nt: TGTGCCAGGGCCTCGGGGAATTCACCCCTCCACTTT; CDR3aa: CARASGNSPLHF
abundance: .; v_gene: TRBV9; j_gene: TRBJ1-1; d_gene: .; CDR3nt: TGTGCCAGCAGCGGGACTCCTTCCGCTGAAGCTTTCTTT; CDR3aa: CASSGTPSAEAFF
abundance: .; v_gene: TRBV10-3; j_gene: TRBJ1-6; d_gene: .; CDR3nt: TGTGCCACACGACAGCCCAATTCACCCCTCCACTTT; CDR3aa: CATRQPNSPLHF
abundance: .; v_gene: TRBV14; j_gene: TRBJ1-2; d_gene: .; CDR3nt: TGTGCCAGCAGCCAAGGGGCACTGAACTATGGCTACACCTTC; CDR3aa: CASSQGALNYGYTF
abundance: .; v_gene: TRBV24-1; j_gene: TRBJ1-5; d_gene: TRBD1; CDR3nt: TGTGCCACCAGTGACCGGGACAGTGATCAGCCCCAGCATTTT; CDR3aa: CATSDRDSDQPQHF
abundance: .; v_gene: TRBV9; j_gene: TRBJ2-7; d_gene: .; CDR3nt: TGTGCCAGCAGCGTAGTGGGCACTCTCGTTCCCTACGAGCAGTACTTC; CDR3aa: CASSVVGTLVPYEQYF
abundance: .; v_gene: TRBV7-2; j_gene: TRBJ2-7; d_gene: .; CDR3nt: TGTGCCAGCAGCTTAGCTGACGAGGGAGTCCACGAGCAGTACTTC; CDR3aa: CASSLADEGVHEQYF
abundance: once; v_gene: TRBV19; j_gene: TRBJ1-3; d_gene: .; CDR3nt: TGTGCCAGTAGTATAGGACACCACTCTGGAAACACCATATATTTT; CDR3aa: CASSIGHHSGNTIYF
abundance: .; v_gene: TRBV3-1/TRBV3-2; j_gene: TRBJ2-2; d_gene: TRBD2; CDR3nt: TGTGCCAGCAGCCTCGGAGCGGGGGGGCTTACCGGGGAGCTGTTTTTT; CDR3aa: CASSLGAGGLTGELFF
abundance: .; v_gene: TRBV13; j_gene: TRBJ1-6; d_gene: TRBD1; CDR3nt: TGTGCCAGCAGCCGGGACAGGGGGCTGAATTCACCCCTCCACTTT; CDR3aa: CASSRDRGLNSPLHF
abundance: once; v_gene: TRBV29-1; j_gene: TRBJ1-1; d_gene: .; CDR3nt: TGCAGTCTAATCCGGAACACTGAAGCTTTCTTT; CDR3aa: CSLIRNTEAFF
abundance: .; v_gene: TRBV9; j_gene: TRBJ2-5; d_gene: TRBD1; CDR3nt: TGTGCCAGCAGCAGCCCCGGGACAGGGACGGGAGAGACCCAGTACTTC; CDR3aa: CASSSPGTGTGETQYF
abundance: .; v_gene: TRBV11-3; j_gene: TRBJ2-1; d_gene: TRBD2; CDR3nt: TGTGCCAGCAGCTCCGGGTGGACTAGCGGGGGGGCTTACAATGAGCAGTTCTTC; CDR3aa: CASSSGWTSGGAYNEQFF
abundance: .; v_gene: TRBV19; j_gene: TRBJ2-7; d_gene: TRBD1; CDR3nt: TGTGCCAGTAGTTCCCGACAGGGGGCGGCGGGCTACGAGCAGTACTTC; CDR3aa: CASSSRQGAAGYEQYF
abundance: .; v_gene: TRBV2; j_gene: TRBJ1-6; d_gene: TRBD1; CDR3nt: TGTGCCAGTAGACAGGGAAGTAATTCACCCCTCCACTTT; CDR3aa: CASRQGSNSPLHF
abundance: .; v_gene: TRBV7-3; j_gene: TRBJ1-2; d_gene: .; CDR3nt: TGTGCCAGCAGCTCACAACCGGGCTATGGCTACACCTTC; CDR3aa: CASSSQPGYGYTF
abundance: .; v_gene: TRBV5-4; j_gene: TRBJ2-7; d_gene: TRBD1; CDR3nt: TGTGCCAGCAGCTTGGGACAGGGTCGGAACGAGCAGTACTTC; CDR3aa: CASSLGQGRNEQYF
abundance: .; v_gene: TRBV7-6; j_gene: TRBJ2-5; d_gene: .; CDR3nt: TGTGCCAGCAGCTTATCTGGAGGGGGGGCTTACCAAGAGACCCAGTACTTC; CDR3aa: CASSLSGGGAYQETQYF
abundance: .; v_gene: TRBV3-1/TRBV3-2; j_gene: TRBJ1-2; d_gene: TRBD1; CDR3nt: TGTGCCAGCAGCCAGGGACAGGGGAGTGGCTACACCTTC; CDR3aa: CASSQGQGSGYTF